These 32 T cell receptor beta chains came from one sample sequenced in a study of shared clonotypes between healthy human individuals. The data were produced by immunoSEQ multiplex PCR, yet TCRdb's version contains in-frame clones alone and is incomplete. There are about 300,000 clones in the sample; about 74% occur only once, and 10% lies in the top ten. Sequencing used memory CD4+ T cells sorted from blood. Subset described: CD45RA-negative fraction. The receptors here all came from a man aged 25-45 years in good health.

This chain connects TRBV19 to TRBJ2-5, with D maybe TRBD2 (6 bases). This CDR3 region has 14 residues. Germline V gene lookup returns CDR1 LNHDA and CDR2 SQIVND (reference sequence). Trimming cost V 1 base and J 4 bases, with 10 bases left between them. CDR3 residues: CASSIAGLPETQYF. The DNA for the CDR3 is TGTGCCAGTAGTATAGCCGGACTACCAGAGACCCAGTACTTC.

This clone was found many times. The chain combines TRBV19 with TRBJ2-2; perhaps TRBD1 as D (6 bases). This CDR3 spans 15 amino acids. The V and J ends lost 3 bases and 6 bases respectively, with 14 bases between them. From germline, CDR1 is LNHDA and CDR2 SQIVND (reference sequence). The CDR3 sequence is CASSMGRRQAGELFF. In nucleotides, the CDR3 is TGTGCCAGTAGTATGGGACGGAGACAGGCCGGGGAGCTGTTTTTT.

The chain has TRBV7-3 and TRBJ2-1, with TRBD1 identical over 7 bases. With 6 bases clipped from V and 1 base from J, the junction kept 6 bases outside the gene matches. The CDR3 consists of 15 residues. Germline CDR1 and CDR2: SGHTA and FQGTGA. CDR3 in amino acids: CASSSRGQSYNEQFF. The CDR3 bases are TGTGCCAGCAGTTCAAGGGGGCAATCCTACAATGAGCAGTTCTTC.

CDR3 sequence reads: CASSLEWARQDEQFF. Here the CDR3 DNA reads TGTGCCAGCAGCTTAGAATGGGCTCGACAGGATGAGCAGTTCTTC. The V and J genes are TRBV11-2 and TRBJ2-1; D might be TRBD1 (6 bases). Germline-derived CDR1 and CDR2 are SGHAT and FQNNGV. This CDR3 spans 15 amino acids. V dropped 0 bases and J dropped 8 bases, with 14 bases sitting between them.

J is TRBJ1-6 and V is TRBV2; 12 nucleotides match TRBD1. The germline CDR1 and CDR2 sequences are SNHLY and FYNNEI. The trim removed 4 bases at V and 8 bases at J, leaving 0 bases unmatched. The length of the CDR3 is 14 residues. The CDR3 region has the DNA TGTGCCAGCAGTGGGGACAGGGGGCATTCACCCCTCCACTTT. This codes for CASSGDRGHSPLHF.

The chain is built from TRBV9 and TRBJ2-5; D remains ambiguous. The germline CDR1 and CDR2 sequences are SGDLS and YYNGEE. V lost 2 bases, J lost 2 bases, and 7 bases lay in between. The CDR3 covers 13 residues. The chain's CDR3 is CASSVGPQETQYF. CDR3 bases: TGTGCCAGCAGCGTCGGACCACAAGAGACCCAGTACTTC.

The chain uses TRBV9 and TRBJ2-3; TRBD2 might be the D (5 bases). The germline CDR1 and CDR2 sequences are SGDLS and YYNGEE. This CDR3 is 15 amino acids long. V was pared by 0 bases and J by 5 bases, with 13 bases between. The CDR3: CASSVGTFGEDTQYF. The CDR3 region has the DNA TGTGCCAGCAGCGTAGGGACTTTCGGGGAAGATACGCAGTATTTT.

The chain recombines TRBV18 with TRBJ1-4; 7 nucleotides agree with TRBD1. This CDR3 contains 15 residues. Germline CDR1 and CDR2: KGHSH and LQKENI. Germline trimming cut 1 base from V and 4 bases from J; bases unmatched to any gene: 3. The chain's CDR3 is CASSPQGQSNEKLFF. In nucleotides, the CDR3 is TGTGCCAGCTCACCACAGGGACAGAGTAATGAAAAACTGTTTTTT.

The chain carries TRBV6-1 and TRBJ2-5; D is undetermined. The CDR3 consists of 12 residues. V lost 8 bases and J 2 bases, leaving 9 bases between the germline ends. Germline V gene data show CDR1 as MNHNS and CDR2 as SASEGT. CDR3 loop: CASRRSQETQYF. The CDR3 bases are TGTGCCAGCCGGCGGAGTCAAGAGACCCAGTACTTC.

The J gene is TRBJ2-3, the V gene TRBV9; D gene uncertain. Germline CDR1 is SGDLS and CDR2 is YYNGEE. This CDR3 has 14 residues. V was pared by 0 bases and J by 2 bases, with 7 bases between. The CDR3: CASSVEIITDTQYF. The CDR3 DNA is TGTGCCAGCAGCGTAGAAATTATCACAGATACGCAGTATTTT.

The chain employs TRBV7-9 and TRBJ2-3, with 9 positions matching TRBD2. The V gene's germline CDR1 is SEHNR and CDR2 FQNEAQ (reference sequence). The CDR3 contains 17 residues. V shed 2 bases, J shed 1 base, and the junction held 7 bases outside the gene matches. CDR3 nucleotide sequence: TGTGCCAGCAGCTTATTAGGCGGGAGGGGGGGCACAGATACGCAGTATTTT. Its translation: CASSLLGGRGGTDTQYF.

CDR3 bases: TGTGCCATCAGCAGACAGGGGACAACTAATGAAAAACTGTTTTTT. This sequence encodes CAISRQGTTNEKLFF. The chain has TRBV10-3 and TRBJ1-4; 8 nucleotides align to TRBD1. The length of the CDR3 is 15 residues. Germline V gene sequence: CDR1 ENHRY, CDR2 SYGVKD. Germline trimming cut 6 bases from V and 0 bases from J; bases unmatched to any gene: 3.

The chain combines TRBV9 with TRBJ2-5; no definite D call. CDR3 size: 11 residues. The germline V and J ends were trimmed by 4 bases and 7 bases, with 8 bases remaining between them. Germline assignment: CDR1 SGDLS and CDR2 YYNGEE. CDR3 nucleotide sequence: TGTGCCAGCAGCCGCGGTGGGACCCAGTACTTC. Its translation is CASSRGGTQYF.

Only one count was recorded for this clone. This rearrangement joins TRBV27 to TRBJ2-5; D unresolved. The CDR3 runs 14 residues. Trimming removed 2 bases at V and 2 bases at J, with 9 bases between. Germline V CDR1 and CDR2: MNHEY, SMNVEV (reference sequence). The CDR3 is CASSLKSSQETQYF. In DNA, the CDR3 is TGTGCCAGCAGTTTAAAGTCGTCACAAGAGACCCAGTACTTC.

The rearrangement uses TRBV27 and TRBJ2-1; no clear D. The V end lost 9 bases, the J end lost 10 bases, and 16 bases lay between the germline ends. This CDR3 region has 12 residues. Germline lookup yields CDR1 MNHEY and CDR2 SMNVEV (reference sequence). The CDR3 spells CARNGQGWEQFF. Written as DNA, the CDR3 is TGTGCCAGAAACGGGCAAGGGTGGGAGCAGTTCTTC.

The chain employs TRBV7-8 and TRBJ2-3; 7 bases are a match to TRBD2. CDR1 SGHVS and CDR2 FQNEAQ come from the germline V gene. With V trimmed by 2 bases and J by 4 bases, 9 bases remained unmatched. This CDR3 region has 16 residues. CDR3 loop: CASSLRVAGDADTQYF. CDR3 DNA sequence: TGTGCCAGCAGCTTAAGGGTCGCGGGAGACGCAGATACGCAGTATTTT.

V is TRBV6-5 and J is TRBJ2-3; a possible D gene is TRBD2 (5 bases). The germline gives CDR1 MNHEY, CDR2 SVGAGI. Trimming pared 2 bases from V and 2 bases from J, leaving 11 bases between. This CDR3 contains 15 residues. DNA of the CDR3: TGTGCCAGCAGTTACCAAACTAGTACCACAGATACGCAGTATTTT. It yields the protein CASSYQTSTTDTQYF.

The genes are TRBV6-5 and TRBJ2-1; D unclear. Germline CDR1 and CDR2: MNHEY and SVGAGI. The CDR3 length is 13 residues. V shed 6 bases and J shed 8 bases, with 14 bases lying between them. The CDR3 loop is CASSPAASDEQFF. The DNA of the CDR3 is TGTGCCAGCAGCCCCGCCGCTTCCGATGAGCAGTTCTTC.

The chain employs TRBV2 and TRBJ2-5; 8 bases fit TRBD1. The J segment lost 4 bases and the V segment lost 2 bases, leaving 3 bases of the junction unmatched. Looked up from germline, CDR1 is SNHLY and CDR2 is FYNNEI. The CDR3 consists of 14 residues. The chain's CDR3 is CASSELQGAETQYF. The CDR3 bases are TGTGCCAGCAGTGAATTGCAGGGGGCAGAGACCCAGTACTTC.

This clone appeared once. The V gene is TRBV11-2, the J gene TRBJ2-3; D not resolved. Germline lookup yields CDR1 SGHAT and CDR2 FQNNGV. The V end lost 0 bases, the J end lost 3 bases, and 7 bases lay between the germline ends. This CDR3 has 14 amino acids. The CDR3 DNA follows: TGTGCCAGCAGCTTAGAGTTGGTGACAGATACGCAGTATTTT. Translated, it gives CASSLELVTDTQYF.

The chain combines TRBV2 with TRBJ2-1; maybe TRBD2 (5 bases). Germline loops: CDR1 SNHLY, CDR2 FYNNEI. V was pared by 1 base and J by 9 bases, with 13 bases between. The CDR3 is 14 amino acids. In nucleotides, the CDR3 is TGTGCCAGCAGTGAAGTCCCGGATCGGGGTGAGCAGTTCTTC. This encodes CASSEVPDRGEQFF.

CDR3 protein: CASRAWGNYGYTF. The CDR3 nucleotides read TGTGCCAGCAGAGCCTGGGGGAACTATGGCTACACCTTC. This rearrangement joins TRBV6-1 to TRBJ1-2, with D perhaps TRBD1 (5 bases). V was pared by 6 bases and J by 2 bases, with 10 bases between. Germline lookup yields CDR1 MNHNS and CDR2 SASEGT. The CDR3 contains 13 residues.

The chain links TRBV7-7 to TRBJ2-5; 14 bases are shared with TRBD2. Per germline, CDR1 SSHAT and CDR2 FNYEAQ (reference sequence). The CDR3 sequence is 19 residues long. The trim removed 5 bases at V and 5 bases at J, leaving 16 bases unmatched. CDR3 in DNA: TGTGCCAGCAGCCTATGGGATCCGGGACTAGCGGGAGAATTGGAGACCCAGTACTTC. This encodes CASSLWDPGLAGELETQYF.

V is TRBV19 and J is TRBJ1-5; D possibly corresponds to TRBD1 (5 bases). Trimming shortened V by 3 bases and J by 0 bases, and 15 bases separated the two germline ends. The CDR3 has 17 amino acids. Germline-derived CDR1 and CDR2 are LNHDA and SQIVND (reference sequence). DNA for the CDR3: TGTGCCAGTAGTATCTGGGCAGGGCTGGGTAGCAATCAGCCCCAGCATTTT. Amino acids: CASSIWAGLGSNQPQHF.

The chain couples TRBV5-1 to TRBJ2-1; 7 bases align to TRBD2. Germline V lookup: CDR1 SGHRS, CDR2 YFSETQ. The CDR3 loop spans 15 amino acids. V was clipped by 0 bases and J by 1 base; unmatched bases: 1. The CDR3 here is CASSLVGGSYNEQFF. The CDR3 region has the DNA TGCGCCAGCAGCTTGGTGGGGGGGTCCTACAATGAGCAGTTCTTC.

J is TRBJ2-2 and V is TRBV7-9; TRBD1 might be the D (5 bases). Germline CDR1 and CDR2: SEHNR and FQNEAQ (reference sequence). The CDR3 spans 14 residues. The V and J ends lost 6 bases and 1 base respectively, with 9 bases between them. CDR3 nucleotide sequence: TGTGCCAGCAGACGAGGACAGAACACCGGGGAGCTGTTTTTT. It yields the protein CASRRGQNTGELFF.

V gene TRBV11-2 combines with J gene TRBJ2-5, with D perhaps TRBD1 or TRBD2 (6 bases each). Trimming took off 1 base at V and 1 base at J, with 7 bases between the two ends. Germline V gene data show CDR1 as SGHAT and CDR2 as FQNNGV. The CDR3 runs 14 residues. The CDR3 nucleotides are TGTGCCAGCAGCTTAGCGGGGGCCCAAGAGACCCAGTACTTC. It specifies CASSLAGAQETQYF.

This sequence joins TRBV27 and TRBJ2-1; the match to TRBD1 covers 9 bases. Per the germline V gene, CDR1 is MNHEY and CDR2 is SMNVEV (reference sequence). Losses at the gene ends were 6 bases for V and 6 bases for J; bases not matched to a gene: 9. This CDR3 contains 15 residues. The DNA for the CDR3 is TGTGCCAGCAGAAAGGGACAGGGTCGTGGCAATGAGCAGTTCTTC. Its protein is CASRKGQGRGNEQFF.

The chain is built from TRBV5-1 and TRBJ1-4; D gene unclear. Trimming removed 2 bases at V and 5 bases at J, with 10 bases between. The CDR3 loop spans 14 amino acids. Germline V lookup: CDR1 SGHRS, CDR2 YFSETQ. DNA for the CDR3: TGCGCCAGCAGCTTTTCGGTTACAAATGAAAAACTGTTTTTT. Amino acid sequence: CASSFSVTNEKLFF.

V and J are TRBV5-1 and TRBJ2-6; 9 nucleotides match TRBD2. CDR3 length equals 19 residues. Germline CDR1 is SGHRS and CDR2 is YFSETQ. Trimming removed 0 bases from V and 0 bases from J; junction bases left unmatched: 7. CDR3 sequence: CASSLVGGRAYSGANVLTF. In DNA, the CDR3 is TGCGCCAGCAGCTTGGTCGGCGGGAGGGCATACTCTGGGGCCAACGTCCTGACTTTC.

The chain couples TRBV18 to TRBJ1-4; a possible D gene is TRBD1 (5 bases). With 3 bases removed from V and 6 bases from J, the gap between germline ends came to 11 bases. The CDR3 extends over 14 amino acids. Per germline, CDR1 KGHSH and CDR2 LQKENI. The CDR3 protein is CASSPRDGDEKLFF. In nucleotides, the CDR3 is TGTGCCAGCTCACCGAGGGACGGAGATGAAAAACTGTTTTTT. The variable domain in full, with the rest retrieved from reference TRBV18 and TRBJ1-4, is NAGVMQNPRHLVRRRGQEARLRCSPMKGHSHVYWYRQLPEEGLKFMVYLQKENIIDESGMPKERFSAEFPKEGPSILRIQQVVRGDSAAYFCASSPRDGDEKLFFGSGTQLSVL.

The V gene is TRBV5-1, the J gene TRBJ1-2, with D unresolved. Germline-derived CDR1 and CDR2 are SGHRS and YFSETQ. Trimming took off 2 bases at V and 1 base at J, with 6 bases between the two ends. This CDR3 has 13 amino acids. CDR3 sequence: CASSFTDNYGYTF. CDR3 DNA: TGCGCCAGCAGCTTTACTGATAACTATGGCTACACCTTC.